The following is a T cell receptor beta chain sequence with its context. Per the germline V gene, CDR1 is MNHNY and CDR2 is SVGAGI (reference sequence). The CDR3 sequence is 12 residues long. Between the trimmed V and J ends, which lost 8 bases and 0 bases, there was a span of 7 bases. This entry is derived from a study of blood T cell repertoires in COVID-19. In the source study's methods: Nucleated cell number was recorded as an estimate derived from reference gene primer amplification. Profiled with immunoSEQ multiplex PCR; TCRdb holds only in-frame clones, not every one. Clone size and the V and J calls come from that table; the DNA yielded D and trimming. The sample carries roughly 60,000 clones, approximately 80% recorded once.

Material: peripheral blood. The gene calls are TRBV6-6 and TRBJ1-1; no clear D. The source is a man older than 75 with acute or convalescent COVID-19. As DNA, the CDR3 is TGTGCCAGCGATGGGCTGAACACTGAAGCTTTCTTT. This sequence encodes CASDGLNTEAFF.